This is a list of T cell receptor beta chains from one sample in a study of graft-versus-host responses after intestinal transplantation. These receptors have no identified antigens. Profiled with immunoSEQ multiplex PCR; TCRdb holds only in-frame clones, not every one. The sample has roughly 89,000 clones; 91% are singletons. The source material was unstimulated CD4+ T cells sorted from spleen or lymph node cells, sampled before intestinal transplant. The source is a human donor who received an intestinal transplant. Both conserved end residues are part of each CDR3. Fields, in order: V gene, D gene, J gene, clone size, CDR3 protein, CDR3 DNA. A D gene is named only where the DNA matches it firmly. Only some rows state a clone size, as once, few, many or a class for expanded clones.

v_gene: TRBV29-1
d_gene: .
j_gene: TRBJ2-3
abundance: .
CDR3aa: CSVESRFLARNTDTQYF
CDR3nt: TGCAGCGTTGAATCCCGCTTCTTGGCTAGAAATACAGATACGCAGTATTTT

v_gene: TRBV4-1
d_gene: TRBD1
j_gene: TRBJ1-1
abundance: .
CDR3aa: CASSQNRGGMNTEAFF
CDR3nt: TGCGCCAGCAGCCAGAACAGGGGTGGCATGAACACTGAAGCTTTCTTT

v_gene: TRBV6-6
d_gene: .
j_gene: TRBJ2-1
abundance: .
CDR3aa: CASSRLVNEQFF
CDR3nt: TGTGCCAGCAGTCGACTAGTAAATGAGCAGTTCTTC

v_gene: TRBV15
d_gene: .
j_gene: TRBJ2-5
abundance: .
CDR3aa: CATSRVAETQYF
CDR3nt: TGTGCCACCAGCAGAGTAGCGGAGACCCAGTACTTC

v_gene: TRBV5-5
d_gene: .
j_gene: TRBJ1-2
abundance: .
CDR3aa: CASSLGGGYGYTF
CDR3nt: TGTGCCAGCAGCCTGGGGGGAGGCTATGGCTACACCTTC

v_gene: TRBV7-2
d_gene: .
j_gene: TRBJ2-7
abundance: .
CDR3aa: CASSISTGAAEQYF
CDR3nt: TGTGCCAGCAGCATTTCTACTGGGGCTGCCGAGCAGTACTTC

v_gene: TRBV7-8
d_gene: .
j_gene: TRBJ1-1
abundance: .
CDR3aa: CASSLAIRFNTEAFF
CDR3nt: TGTGCCAGCAGCTTAGCTATCCGGTTTAACACTGAAGCTTTCTTT

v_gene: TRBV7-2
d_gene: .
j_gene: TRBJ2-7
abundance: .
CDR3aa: CASSLRGGAGEQYF
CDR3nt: TGTGCCAGCAGCTTACGAGGGGGGGCCGGCGAGCAGTACTTC

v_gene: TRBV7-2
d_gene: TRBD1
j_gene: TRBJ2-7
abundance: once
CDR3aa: CASSLVPSGGIGEQYF
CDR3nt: TGTGCCAGCAGCTTAGTACCGTCAGGGGGCATCGGGGAGCAGTACTTC

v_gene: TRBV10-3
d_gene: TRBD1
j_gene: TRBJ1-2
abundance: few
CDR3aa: CAISATGGGYGYTF
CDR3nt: TGTGCCATCAGTGCCACAGGGGGCGGGTATGGCTACACCTTC

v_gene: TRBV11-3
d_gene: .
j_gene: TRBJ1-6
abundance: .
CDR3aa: CASSFDSNNSPLHF
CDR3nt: TGTGCCAGCAGCTTCGACAGCAATAATTCACCCCTCCACTTT

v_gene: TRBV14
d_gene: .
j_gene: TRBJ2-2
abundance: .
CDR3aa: CASSQDRGPTGELFF
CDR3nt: TGTGCCAGCAGCCAAGACCGTGGGCCAACCGGGGAGCTGTTTTTT

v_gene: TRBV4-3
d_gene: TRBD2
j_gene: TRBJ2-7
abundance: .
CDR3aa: CASSQRRLAGNGGEQYF
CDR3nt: TGCGCCAGCAGCCAAAGAAGGCTAGCGGGGAATGGAGGCGAGCAGTACTTC

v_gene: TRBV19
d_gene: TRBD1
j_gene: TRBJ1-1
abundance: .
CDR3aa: CASGGTGTEAFF
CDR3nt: TGTGCCAGTGGGGGGACAGGGACTGAAGCTTTCTTT

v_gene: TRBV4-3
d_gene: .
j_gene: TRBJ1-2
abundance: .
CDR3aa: CASSQGPVGAYGYTF
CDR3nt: TGCGCCAGCAGCCAAGGCCCAGTAGGGGCCTATGGCTACACCTTC

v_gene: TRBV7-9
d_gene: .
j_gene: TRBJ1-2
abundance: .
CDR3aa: CASSLGTAIGYTF
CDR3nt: TGTGCCAGCAGCTTAGGGACAGCTATCGGCTACACCTTC

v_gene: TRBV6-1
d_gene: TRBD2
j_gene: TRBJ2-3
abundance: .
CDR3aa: CASSGGLAGAGASTDTQYF
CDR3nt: TGTGCCAGCAGTGGGGGACTAGCGGGGGCCGGGGCTAGCACAGATACGCAGTATTTT

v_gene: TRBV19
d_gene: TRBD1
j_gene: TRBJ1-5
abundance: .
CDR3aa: CASTSSGTGNQPQHF
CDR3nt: TGTGCCAGTACCTCCTCCGGGACAGGCAATCAGCCCCAGCATTTT

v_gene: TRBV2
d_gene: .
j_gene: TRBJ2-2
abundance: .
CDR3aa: CASSENSVNTGELFF
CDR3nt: TGTGCCAGCAGTGAGAATAGCGTGAACACCGGGGAGCTGTTTTTT

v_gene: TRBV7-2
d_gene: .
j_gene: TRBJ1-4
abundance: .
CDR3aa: CASSLTRGGIEKLFF
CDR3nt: TGTGCCAGCAGCTTAACGAGAGGGGGAATTGAAAAACTGTTTTTT

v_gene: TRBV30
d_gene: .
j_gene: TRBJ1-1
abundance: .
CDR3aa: CAWSPTGGWVEAFF
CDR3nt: TGTGCCTGGAGTCCCACGGGAGGGTGGGTGGAAGCTTTCTTT